The entry that follows covers one T cell receptor (beta chain) sequence. Its antigen remains unidentified. Germline CDR1 and CDR2: MNHEY and SVGAGI. The length of the CDR3 is 13 residues. The ends were cut back, 0 bases at V and 8 bases at J, with 10 bases in the middle. The sample is drawn from a study of OX40 agonist ivuxolimab in advanced cancers. Background on the study: Eligibility admitted prior anti-PD-1, anti-PD-L1 or anti-CTLA-4 therapy; around 38% had some.

General study findings and limits: On average, CD8+ T cells had more expanded clones than CD4+. In the 0.1 to 3.0 mg/kg range, CD4+ and CD8+ blood T cells had expanded clonally by week 6.

Repertoires were generated with immunoSEQ multiplex PCR, while TCRdb's copy carries only in-frame clones and drops some. The data show 45,000 to 70,000 clones, with approximately 86% seen just once and about 1% held by the top ten. The chain has TRBV6-5 and TRBJ1-1; TRBD1 might be the D (6 bases). The sample here was CD4+ or CD8+ T cells sorted from blood, taken in a trial of the OX40 agonist ivuxolimab. The TCR originated in an adult with an advanced solid tumor such as melanoma, head and neck, liver or kidney cancer. The CDR3 loop is CASSYSGTNEAFF. The DNA of the CDR3 is TGTGCCAGCAGTTACTCAGGGACAAACGAAGCTTTCTTT.